One and the same sample provided the 7 T cell receptor beta chains below, sequenced in a study of T cells after yellow fever vaccination. TCRdb processed the 5' RACE reads anew with MiXCR; each CDR3 protein has one entry. The table has hundreds of thousands of distinct CDR3 sequences, over 4% seen once. Sequencing used PBMCs, obtained 5 days after the yellow fever booster vaccination. Source of these receptors: a man aged 18 to 35 who received the YFV17D yellow fever vaccine.

This clonotype was counted a few times. This rearrangement joins TRBV10-3 to TRBJ2-5; 8 bases are shared with TRBD2. The V gene's germline CDR1 is ENHRY and CDR2 SYGVKD. J gave up 4 bases and V 0 bases, and 13 bases lay outside the gene matches. This CDR3 contains 18 residues. In nucleotides, the CDR3 is TGTGCCATCAGTGAGTCGACTCCAGGGGTAGCGGGGAGAGAGACCCAGTACTTC. This codes for CAISESTPGVAGRETQYF.

In its sample, this clonotype was seen many times. V and J are TRBV5-1 and TRBJ2-7; TRBD1 agrees at 10 bases. Trimming at V came to 4 bases and at J to 5 bases, leaving 9 bases not matched to a gene. There are 15 residues in the CDR3. Germline CDR1 SGHRS, CDR2 YFSETQ. CDR3 in DNA: TGCGCCAGCAGCGAAGGGACAGGGGTTAGCCACGAGCAGTACGTC. It specifies CASSEGTGVSHEQYV.

The rearrangement joins TRBV20-1 to TRBJ1-4, with TRBD1 as a possible D gene (5 bases). This CDR3 has 13 residues. V was pared by 6 bases and J by 5 bases, with 13 bases between. Germline lookup yields CDR1 DFQATT and CDR2 SNEGSKA (reference sequence). This chain's CDR3 is CSAPAGANEKLFF. The CDR3 region has the DNA TGCAGTGCCCCCGCCGGGGCCAATGAAAAACTGTTTTTT.

This clonotype was picked up a small number of times. The chain uses TRBV6-5 and TRBJ2-3; 13 bases are a match to TRBD2. CDR1 is MNHEY and CDR2 is SVGAGI in the germline V gene. Trimming took 5 bases from V and 0 from J; bases not matched to a gene: 5. The CDR3 totals 17 residues. The CDR3 sequence: CASSTSGLAGSTDTQYF. For the CDR3, the DNA is TGTGCCAGCAGTACCTCGGGACTAGCGGGAAGCACAGATACGCAGTATTTT.

This clonotype was counted ten times or more. The chain employs TRBV5-4 and TRBJ1-2; D is uncertain. Germline V CDR1 and CDR2: SGHNT, YYREEE (reference sequence). This CDR3 is built from 15 residues. V was clipped by 4 bases and J by 2 bases, with 15 bases between them. The CDR3 reads CASSPAGKRNYGYTF. The CDR3 DNA reads TGTGCCAGCAGCCCCGCTGGGAAGCGAAACTATGGCTACACCTTC.

The chain recombines TRBV27 with TRBJ2-7; D might be TRBD2 (6 bases). V shed 3 bases and J shed 4 bases, with 10 bases lying between them. Germline lookup yields CDR1 MNHEY and CDR2 SMNVEV (reference sequence). The CDR3 totals 13 residues. The CDR3 sequence is CASSLAGRYEQYF. CDR3 DNA sequence: TGTGCCAGCAGTTTGGCAGGGAGGTACGAGCAGTACTTC.

This clonotype was recorded many times. This sequence joins TRBV5-5 and TRBJ2-3, with D possibly TRBD2 on 6 matching bases. Trimming left V 4 bases short and J 2 bases short, with 17 bases between. In germline, CDR1 is SGHKS, CDR2 YYEKEE (reference sequence). The CDR3 length is 16 residues. The CDR3 DNA reads TGTGCCAGCAGCCCCCTGACGGGAGCCCCCACAGATACGCAGTATTTT. It is translated as CASSPLTGAPTDTQYF.